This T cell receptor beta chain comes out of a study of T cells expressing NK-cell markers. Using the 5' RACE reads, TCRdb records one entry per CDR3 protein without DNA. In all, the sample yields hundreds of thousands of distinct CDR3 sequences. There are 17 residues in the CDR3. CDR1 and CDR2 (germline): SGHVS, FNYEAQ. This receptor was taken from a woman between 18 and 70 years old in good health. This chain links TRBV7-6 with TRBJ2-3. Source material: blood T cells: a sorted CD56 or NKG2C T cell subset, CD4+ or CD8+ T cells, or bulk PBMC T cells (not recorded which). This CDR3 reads CASSSQQWLGLTDTQYF. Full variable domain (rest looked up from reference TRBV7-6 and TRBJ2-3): GAGVSQSPRYKVTKRGQDVALRCDPISGHVSLYWYRQALGQGPEFLTYFNYEAQQDKSGLPNDRFSAERPEGSISTLTIQRTEQRDSAMYRCASSSQQWLGLTDTQYFGPGTRLTVL.